Each of the 23 T cell receptor beta chains below was sequenced from the same sample in a study of T cell repertoires in cytomegalovirus infection. No antigen has been identified for these receptors. TCRdb itself ran the reads through MiXCR, one entry per CDR3 protein. The repertoire holds about 330,000 distinct CDR3 sequences, with approximately 35% as singletons. The material sequenced was cultured PBMCs, taken from culture after CMV antigen stimulation. These TCRs come from a human donor in good health (CMV status not recorded). Some clones in this sample may be carry-over from other donors' samples.

This rearrangement joins TRBV7-8 to TRBJ2-5, with 8 nucleotides matching TRBD1. V lost 5 bases, J lost 4 bases, and 12 bases stayed unmatched. The CDR3 is 16 amino acids. Germline assignment: CDR1 SGHVS and CDR2 FQNEAQ. Here the CDR3 DNA reads TGTGCCAGCAGCCCAACCCACGGACAGGGATCAGAGACCCAGTACTTC. Protein: CASSPTHGQGSETQYF.

This clonotype was recorded a few times. This chain links TRBV12-3 or TRBV12-4 with TRBJ1-1, with D uncertain. V was cut by 6 bases and J by 0 bases, with 11 bases left in between. CDR3 length: 14 residues. For the CDR3, the DNA is TGTGCCAGCAGGAGATCCGGCATGAACACTGAAGCTTTCTTT. It is translated as CASRRSGMNTEAFF.

This clonotype was observed a few times. The chain combines TRBV7-2 with TRBJ2-1; weak D call: TRBD2 (6 bases). From germline, CDR1 is SGHTA and CDR2 FQGNSA. Trimming left V 1 base short and J 2 bases short, with 12 bases between. This CDR3 spans 16 amino acids. For the CDR3, the DNA is TGTGCCAGCAGCTTAGATCCTAGCGAAGCCTACAATGAGCAGTTCTTC. This gives the protein CASSLDPSEAYNEQFF.

This clonotype was detected only a few times. The CDR3 nucleotides are TGTGCCAGTAGTACCACAGGACAGGTAGATACGCAGTATTTT. It codes for CASSTTGQVDTQYF. The rearrangement uses TRBV19 and TRBJ2-3; 7 nucleotides line up with TRBD1. Germline V gene sequence: CDR1 LNHDA, CDR2 SQIVND (reference sequence). The V segment lost 4 bases and the J segment 5 bases; nucleotides outside the gene matches: 6. This CDR3 is built from 14 residues.

This clonotype appeared many times. V is TRBV6-5 and J is TRBJ2-1, with 7 bases matching TRBD2. Germline V gives CDR1 MNHEY, CDR2 SVGAGI. V gave up 2 bases and J gave up 9 bases; unmatched junction bases: 16. This CDR3 has 17 amino acids. CDR3 nucleotide sequence: TGTGCCAGCAGTTACGATTATTGGCGGGGGTTACGTGGTGAGCAGTTCTTC. It translates to CASSYDYWRGLRGEQFF.

J is TRBJ2-7 and V is TRBV7-9; 7 bases are shared with TRBD1. Germline trimming cut 0 bases from V and 1 base from J; bases unmatched to any gene: 9. This CDR3 is 17 amino acids long. In germline, CDR1 is SEHNR, CDR2 FQNEAQ (reference sequence). The chain's CDR3 is CASSLALPGQISYEQYV. In DNA form, the CDR3 reads TGTGCCAGCAGCTTAGCATTACCGGGACAGATTTCCTACGAGCAGTACGTC.

This clonotype was counted only a few times. The V call is TRBV19, the J call TRBJ2-7, with 7 bases lining up with TRBD1. Germline V gene lookup returns CDR1 LNHDA and CDR2 SQIVND (reference sequence). Losses at the gene ends were 5 bases for V and 3 bases for J; bases not matched to a gene: 7. The CDR3 covers 14 residues. The CDR3: CASSLTGDSYEQYF. CDR3 nucleotides: TGTGCCAGTAGTTTAACAGGGGATAGCTACGAGCAGTACTTC.

V and J are TRBV2 and TRBJ1-1; TRBD1 might be the D (5 bases). This CDR3 has 15 residues. In germline, CDR1 is SNHLY, CDR2 FYNNEI. Trimming removed 4 bases from V and 1 base from J, with 13 bases in between. For the CDR3, the DNA is TGTGCCAGCAGTGGGACTGGACACCAGAACACTGAAGCTTTCTTT. Its protein is CASSGTGHQNTEAFF.

This clonotype was detected a few times. The chain joins TRBV11-2 to TRBJ1-3, with D maybe TRBD1 (6 bases). V lost 3 bases and J 8 bases, leaving 11 bases between the germline ends. The CDR3 runs 13 residues. The germline gives CDR1 SGHAT, CDR2 FQNNGV. The CDR3 is CASSFQGKDTIYF. In DNA, the CDR3 is TGTGCCAGCAGCTTCCAGGGGAAAGACACCATATATTTT. Supplemented by reference TRBV11-2 and TRBJ1-3, the full variable domain reads EAGVAQSPRYKIIEKRQSVAFWCNPISGHATLYWYQQILGQGPKLLIQFQNNGVVDDSQLPKDRFSAERLKGVDSTLKIQPAKLEDSAVYLCASSFQGKDTIYFGEGSWLTVV.

V usage is TRBV6-2 or TRBV6-3 and J usage is TRBJ2-1; 8 bases are shared with TRBD1. The CDR3 runs to 15 residues. V was pared by 6 bases and J by 5 bases, with 9 bases of the junction left unmatched. Germline assignment: CDR1 MNHEY and CDR2 SVGEGT. For the CDR3, the DNA is TGTGCCAGCAGACCCCTCGGACAGGGCAACAATGAGCAGTTCTTC. It encodes CASRPLGQGNNEQFF.

This clonotype showed up just once. This rearrangement joins TRBV30 to TRBJ2-3, with TRBD2 identical over 9 bases. The CDR3 length is 16 residues. V lost 0 bases and J lost 3; bases outside the gene matches: 7. The germline CDR1 and CDR2 sequences are GTSNPN and SVGIG (reference sequence). The CDR3 is CAWSVLSGSLTDTQYF. DNA of the CDR3: TGTGCCTGGAGTGTACTTAGCGGGAGTTTGACAGATACGCAGTATTTT.

The chain employs TRBV2 and TRBJ1-1, with D uncertain. Per germline, CDR1 SNHLY and CDR2 FYNNEI. The CDR3 loop spans 14 amino acids. The V and J ends lost 6 bases and 2 bases respectively, with 13 bases between them. The CDR3 loop reads CASRADGVNTEAFF. The CDR3 nucleotides read TGTGCCAGCAGAGCCGACGGTGTAAACACTGAAGCTTTCTTT.

This clonotype appeared a single time. V gene TRBV12-3 or TRBV12-4 combines with J gene TRBJ1-1; 7 bases are shared with TRBD1. There are 14 residues in the CDR3. The V segment lost 3 bases and the J segment 5 bases; nucleotides outside the gene matches: 6. The CDR3 reads CASSLIAGGTEAFF. CDR3 nucleotide sequence: TGTGCCAGCAGTTTGATTGCAGGGGGTACTGAAGCTTTCTTT.

The chain couples TRBV7-2 to TRBJ1-3; a weak D match, TRBD1 (6 bases). V was shortened by 7 bases and J by 0 bases, with 13 bases between the two germline ends. CDR1 and CDR2 from the germline V gene are SGHTA and FQGNSA. The CDR3 spans 15 residues. CDR3 region: CASKPTGTSGNTIYF. The DNA for the CDR3 is TGTGCCAGCAAACCGACAGGAACCTCTGGAAACACCATATATTTT. Combining the CDR3 with reference TRBV7-2 and TRBJ1-3 gives the whole variable domain GAGVSQSPSNKVTEKGKDVELRCDPISGHTALYWYRQSLGQGLEFLIYFQGNSAPDKSGLPSDRFSAERTGGSVSTLTIQRTQQEDSAVYLCASKPTGTSGNTIYFGEGSWLTVV.

This clonotype was seen a few times. The CDR3 DNA is TGTGCCATCAATAACAGGGGTAGGGATACGCAGTATTTT. It translates to CAINNRGRDTQYF. The chain combines TRBV15 with TRBJ2-3, with TRBD1 identical over 7 bases. CDR1 is LNHNV, CDR2 YYDKDF, per germline (reference sequence). The CDR3 is 13 amino acids. The trim removed 10 bases at V and 6 bases at J, leaving 10 bases unmatched.

J is TRBJ2-2 and V is TRBV14; possible D gene TRBD2, 5 bases. Germline loops: CDR1 SGHDN, CDR2 FVKESK. There are 15 residues in the CDR3. V was cut by 4 bases and J by 6 bases, with 15 bases left in between. The CDR3 coding sequence is TGTGCCAGCAGCCCGCTTCGGGGTAACCCCGGGGAGCTGTTTTTT. It translates to CASSPLRGNPGELFF.

This clonotype was observed many times. The rearrangement joins TRBV7-2 to TRBJ2-7, with 8 bases aligning to TRBD1. The germline gives CDR1 SGHTA, CDR2 FQGNSA. J lost 0 bases, V lost 5 bases, and 3 bases had no gene match. The CDR3 spans 14 residues. The CDR3 coding sequence is TGTGCCAGCAGCCAGGACAGGGACTCCTACGAGCAGTACTTC. It codes for CASSQDRDSYEQYF.

This chain connects TRBV5-3 to TRBJ2-5; D perhaps matches TRBD2 (5 bases). TRBV5-3 is reported as an ORF; its role is uncertain. The V and J ends lost 8 bases and 8 bases respectively, with 22 bases between them. There are 14 residues in the CDR3. CDR3 coding DNA: TGTGCCAGCAGCCGGGGAGTGGGGATATTTACCCAGTACTTC. Translation: CASSRGVGIFTQYF.

The V call is TRBV20-1, the J call TRBJ2-3; D possibly uses TRBD1 or TRBD2 (6 bases each). Germline V lookup: CDR1 DFQATT, CDR2 SNEGSKA (reference sequence). V lost 8 bases to trimming and J lost 2 bases, with 14 bases between them. The CDR3 is made up of 13 amino acids. The CDR3 protein is CSFIPGATDTQYF. CDR3 DNA sequence: TGCAGTTTTATACCGGGGGCCACAGATACGCAGTATTTT.

The J gene is TRBJ1-1, the V gene TRBV12-3 or TRBV12-4, with D unresolved. There are 15 residues in the CDR3. Trimming cost V 3 bases and J 4 bases, with 15 bases left between them. The CDR3: CASSFPAGLATEAFF. The CDR3 bases are TGTGCCAGCAGTTTTCCGGCAGGCCTTGCCACTGAAGCTTTCTTT.

The rearrangement uses TRBV7-9 and TRBJ1-1, with D hard to call. Trimming took 1 base from V and 5 from J, leaving 8 bases between them. This CDR3 is 13 amino acids long. CDR1 and CDR2 (germline): SEHNR, FQNEAQ (reference sequence). The CDR3 DNA sequence: TGTGCCAGCAGCTTAGATCGGAAGACTGAAGCTTTCTTT. Amino acid sequence: CASSLDRKTEAFF.

The rearrangement joins TRBV18 to TRBJ2-5, with a tentative D call TRBD2 (5 bases). Germline-derived CDR1 and CDR2 are KGHSH and LQKENI. This CDR3 region has 13 residues. V was clipped by 1 base and J by 5 bases, with 8 bases between them. The CDR3 DNA follows: TGTGCCAGCTCACCACGGTGGAGGGAGACCCAGTACTTC. It translates to CASSPRWRETQYF. The full variable domain, with the rest looked up from reference TRBV18 and TRBJ2-5, is NAGVMQNPRHLVRRRGQEARLRCSPMKGHSHVYWYRQLPEEGLKFMVYLQKENIIDESGMPKERFSAEFPKEGPSILRIQQVVRGDSAAYFCASSPRWRETQYFGPGTRLLVL.

This chain uses TRBV4-2 with TRBJ2-1; no definite D call. CDR1 is LGHNA and CDR2 is YNFKEQ in the germline V gene. Trimming cost V 0 bases and J 3 bases, with 3 bases left between them. The CDR3 contains 13 residues. CDR3 protein: CASSQEFYNEQFF. CDR3 DNA sequence: TGTGCCAGCAGCCAAGAATTCTACAATGAGCAGTTCTTC.